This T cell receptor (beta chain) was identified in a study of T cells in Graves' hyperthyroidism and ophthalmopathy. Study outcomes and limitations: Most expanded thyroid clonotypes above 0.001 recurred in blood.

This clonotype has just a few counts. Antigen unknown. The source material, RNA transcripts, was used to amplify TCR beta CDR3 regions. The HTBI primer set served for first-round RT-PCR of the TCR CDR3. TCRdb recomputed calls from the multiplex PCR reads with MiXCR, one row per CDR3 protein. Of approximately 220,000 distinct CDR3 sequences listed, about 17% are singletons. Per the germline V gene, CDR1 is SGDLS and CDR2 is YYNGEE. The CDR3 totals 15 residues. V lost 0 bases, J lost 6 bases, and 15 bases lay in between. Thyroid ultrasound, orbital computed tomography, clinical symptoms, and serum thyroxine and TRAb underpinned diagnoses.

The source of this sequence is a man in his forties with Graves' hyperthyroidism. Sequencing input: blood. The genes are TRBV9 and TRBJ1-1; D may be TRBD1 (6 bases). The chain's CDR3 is CASSVESRGFAEAFF. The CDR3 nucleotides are TGTGCCAGCAGCGTAGAGAGTAGGGGGTTCGCTGAAGCTTTCTTT.